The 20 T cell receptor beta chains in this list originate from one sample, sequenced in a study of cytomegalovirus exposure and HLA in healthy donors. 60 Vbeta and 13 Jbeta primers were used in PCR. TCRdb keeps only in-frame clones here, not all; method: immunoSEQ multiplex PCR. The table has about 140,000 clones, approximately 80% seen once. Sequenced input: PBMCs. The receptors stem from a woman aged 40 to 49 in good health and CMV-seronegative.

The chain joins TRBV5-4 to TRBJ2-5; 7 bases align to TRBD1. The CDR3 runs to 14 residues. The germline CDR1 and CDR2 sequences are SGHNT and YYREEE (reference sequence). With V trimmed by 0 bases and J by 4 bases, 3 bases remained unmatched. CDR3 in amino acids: CASSLAPGGETQYF. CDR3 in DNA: TGTGCCAGCAGCTTGGCACCAGGGGGAGAGACCCAGTACTTC.

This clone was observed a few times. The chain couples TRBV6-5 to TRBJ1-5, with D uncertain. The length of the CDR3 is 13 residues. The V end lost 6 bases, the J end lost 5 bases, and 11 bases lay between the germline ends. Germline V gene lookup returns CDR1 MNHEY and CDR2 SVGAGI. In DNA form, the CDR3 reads TGTGCCAGCAGCCCCCGGGGTGATCAGCCCCAGCATTTT. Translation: CASSPRGDQPQHF.

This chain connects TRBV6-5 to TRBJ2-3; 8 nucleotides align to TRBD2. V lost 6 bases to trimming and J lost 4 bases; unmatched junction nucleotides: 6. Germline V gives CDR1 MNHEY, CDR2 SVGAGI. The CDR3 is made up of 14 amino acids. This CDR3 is CASRPTGGADTQYF. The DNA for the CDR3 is TGTGCCAGCAGGCCGACGGGAGGGGCAGATACGCAGTATTTT.

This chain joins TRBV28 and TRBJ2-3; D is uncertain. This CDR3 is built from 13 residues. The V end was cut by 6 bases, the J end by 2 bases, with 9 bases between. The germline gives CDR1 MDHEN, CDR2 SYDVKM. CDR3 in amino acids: CASRSEYTDTQYF. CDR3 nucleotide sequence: TGTGCCAGCAGGAGTGAGTACACAGATACGCAGTATTTT.

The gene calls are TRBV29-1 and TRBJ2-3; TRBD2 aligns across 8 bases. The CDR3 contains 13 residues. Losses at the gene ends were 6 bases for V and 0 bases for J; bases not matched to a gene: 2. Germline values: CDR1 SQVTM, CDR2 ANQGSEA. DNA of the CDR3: TGCAGCGTACTAGCGGTGAGCACAGATACGCAGTATTTT. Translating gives CSVLAVSTDTQYF.

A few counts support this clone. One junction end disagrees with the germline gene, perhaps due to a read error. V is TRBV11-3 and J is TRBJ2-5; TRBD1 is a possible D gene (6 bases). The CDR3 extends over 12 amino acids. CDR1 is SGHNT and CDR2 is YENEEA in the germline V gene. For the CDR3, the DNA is TGTGCCAGCAGCTGGGGGCAAGAGGCCCAGTACTTC. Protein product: CASSWGQEAQYF.

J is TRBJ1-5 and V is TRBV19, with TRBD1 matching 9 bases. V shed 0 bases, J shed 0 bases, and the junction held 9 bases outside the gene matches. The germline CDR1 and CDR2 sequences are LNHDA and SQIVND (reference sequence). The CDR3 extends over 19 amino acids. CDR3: CASSIEEGTGSYSNQPQHF. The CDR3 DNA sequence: TGTGCCAGTAGTATAGAGGAGGGGACAGGGAGTTATAGCAATCAGCCCCAGCATTTT.

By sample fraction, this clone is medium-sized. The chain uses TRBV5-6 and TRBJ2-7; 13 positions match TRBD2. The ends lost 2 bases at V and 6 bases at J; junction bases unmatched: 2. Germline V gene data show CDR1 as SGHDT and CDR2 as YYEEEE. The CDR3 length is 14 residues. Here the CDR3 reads CASSFGTSGTEQYF. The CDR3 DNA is TGTGCCAGCAGCTTTGGGACTAGCGGGACCGAGCAGTACTTC. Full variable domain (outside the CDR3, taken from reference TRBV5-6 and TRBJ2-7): DAGVTQSPTHLIKTRGQQVTLRCSPKSGHDTVSWYQQALGQGPQFIFQYYEEEERQRGNFPDRFSGHQFPNYSSELNVNALLLGDSALYLCASSFGTSGTEQYFGPGTRLTVT.

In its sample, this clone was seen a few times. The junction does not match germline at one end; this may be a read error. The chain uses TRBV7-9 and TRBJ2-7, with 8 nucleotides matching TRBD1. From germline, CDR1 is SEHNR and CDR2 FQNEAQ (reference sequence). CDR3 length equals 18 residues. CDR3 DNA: TGTTCCAGCAGCTCCTACGGGAAAGCGGACAGGGAAAGGTACGAGCAGTACTTC. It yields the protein CSSSSYGKADRERYEQYF. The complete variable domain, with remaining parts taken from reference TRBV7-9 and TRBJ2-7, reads DTGVSQNPRHKITKRGQNVTFRCDPISEHNRLYWYRQTLGQGPEFLTYFQNEAQLEKSRLLSDRFSAERPKGSFSTLEIQRTEQGDSAMYLCSSSSYGKADRERYEQYFGPGTRLTVT.

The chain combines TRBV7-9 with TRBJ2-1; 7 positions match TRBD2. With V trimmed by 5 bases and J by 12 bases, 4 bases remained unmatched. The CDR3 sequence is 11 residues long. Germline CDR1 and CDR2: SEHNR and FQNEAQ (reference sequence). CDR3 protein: CASSQIAGQFF. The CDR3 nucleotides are TGTGCCAGCAGCCAAATAGCGGGGCAGTTCTTC.

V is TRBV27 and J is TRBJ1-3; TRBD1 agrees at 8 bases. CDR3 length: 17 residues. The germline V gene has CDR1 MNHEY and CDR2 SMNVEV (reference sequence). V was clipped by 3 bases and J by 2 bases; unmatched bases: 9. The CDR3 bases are TGTGCCAGCAGTTTCCCCCCCCAGGGGGCGCCTGGAAACACCATATATTTT. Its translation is CASSFPPQGAPGNTIYF.

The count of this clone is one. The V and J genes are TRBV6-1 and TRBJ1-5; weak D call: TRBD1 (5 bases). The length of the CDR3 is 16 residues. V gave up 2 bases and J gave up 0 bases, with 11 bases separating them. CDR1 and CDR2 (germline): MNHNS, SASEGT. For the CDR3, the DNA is TGTGCCAGCAGTGAACTATCAGGGTATAGCAATCAGCCCCAGCATTTT. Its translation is CASSELSGYSNQPQHF.

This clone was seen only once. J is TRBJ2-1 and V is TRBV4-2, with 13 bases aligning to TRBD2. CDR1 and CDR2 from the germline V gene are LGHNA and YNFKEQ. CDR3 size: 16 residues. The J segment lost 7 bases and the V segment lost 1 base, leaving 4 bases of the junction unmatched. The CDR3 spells CASSQAGLAGMNEQFF. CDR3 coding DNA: TGTGCCAGCAGCCAAGCGGGACTAGCGGGAATGAATGAGCAGTTCTTC.

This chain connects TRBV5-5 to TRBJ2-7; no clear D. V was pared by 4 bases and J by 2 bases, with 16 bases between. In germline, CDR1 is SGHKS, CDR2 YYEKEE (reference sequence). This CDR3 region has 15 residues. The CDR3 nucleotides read TGTGCCAGCAGCCGCCTGGGCGAGCTCGCCTACGAGCAGTACTTC. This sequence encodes CASSRLGELAYEQYF.

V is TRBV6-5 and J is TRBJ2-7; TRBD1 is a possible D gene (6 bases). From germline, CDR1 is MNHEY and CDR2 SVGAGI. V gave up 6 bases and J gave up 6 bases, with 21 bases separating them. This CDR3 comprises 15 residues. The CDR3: CASSHMSQGSSEQYF. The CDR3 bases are TGTGCCAGCAGCCATATGTCCCAGGGGTCATCCGAGCAGTACTTC.

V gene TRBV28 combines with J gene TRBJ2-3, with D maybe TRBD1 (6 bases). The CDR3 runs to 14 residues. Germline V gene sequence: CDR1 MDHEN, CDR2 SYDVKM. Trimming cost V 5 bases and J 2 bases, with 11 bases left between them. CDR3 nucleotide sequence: TGTGCCAGCAGTAGTGGGACACCCACAGATACGCAGTATTTT. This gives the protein CASSSGTPTDTQYF.

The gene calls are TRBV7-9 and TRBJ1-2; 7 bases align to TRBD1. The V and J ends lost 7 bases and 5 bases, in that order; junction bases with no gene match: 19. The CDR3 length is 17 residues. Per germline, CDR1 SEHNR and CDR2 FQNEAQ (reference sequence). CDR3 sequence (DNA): TGTGCCAGCAACCCAACGGACAGGACAATAGTAGGGTATGGCTACACCTTC. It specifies CASNPTDRTIVGYGYTF.

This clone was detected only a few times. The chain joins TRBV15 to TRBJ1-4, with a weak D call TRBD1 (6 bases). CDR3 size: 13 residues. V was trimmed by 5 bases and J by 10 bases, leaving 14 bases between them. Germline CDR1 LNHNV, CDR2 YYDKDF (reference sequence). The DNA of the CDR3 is TGTGCCACCAGCGCCCAACAGGGACCAAAACTGTTTTTT. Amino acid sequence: CATSAQQGPKLFF.

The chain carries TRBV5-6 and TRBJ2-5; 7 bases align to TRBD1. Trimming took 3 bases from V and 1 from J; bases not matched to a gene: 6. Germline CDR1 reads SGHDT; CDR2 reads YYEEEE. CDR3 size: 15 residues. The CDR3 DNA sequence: TGTGCCAGCAGCTCGGTGGGACAGCCCCAAGAGACCCAGTACTTC. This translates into CASSSVGQPQETQYF.

The CDR3 DNA reads as TGCGCCAGCAGCTCTCGGACAGAATACAATGAGCAGTTCTTC. Translating it yields CASSSRTEYNEQFF. The chain is built from TRBV5-1 and TRBJ2-1; D is possibly TRBD1 (6 bases). V was trimmed by 3 bases and J by 4 bases, leaving 11 bases between them. Germline values: CDR1 SGHRS, CDR2 YFSETQ. The CDR3 spans 14 residues.